The rows below give T cell receptor beta chains drawn from one sample of a study of identical twins. In TCRdb, the 5' RACE reads were re-called with MiXCR into one record per CDR3 protein. The sample holds a few hundred thousand distinct CDR3 sequences, about 8.9% seen once. This sample also appeared in a second study, on yellow fever vaccine responses in identical twins.

Sequencing used memory (CD45RO+) T cells sorted from blood. These receptors were collected from a woman between 18 and 29 years old in good health. CDR3s include the opening cysteine and the closing phenylalanine or tryptophan. Each record gives: D gene, clone size, J gene, V gene, CDR3 protein, CDR3 DNA. The D gene is left open where the match is weak. Clone size, where shown, is once, few, many, or a class for clones that have expanded.

d_gene: TRBD2
abundance: few
j_gene: TRBJ2-1
v_gene: TRBV20-1
CDR3aa: CSASPSGSYYNEQFF
CDR3nt: TGCAGTGCTAGCCCTAGCGGGAGCTACTACAATGAGCAGTTCTTC

d_gene: .
abundance: .
j_gene: TRBJ1-6
v_gene: TRBV5-1
CDR3aa: CASSLMSNNSPLHF
CDR3nt: TGCGCCAGCAGCTTGATGTCAAATAATTCACCCCTCCACTTT

d_gene: .
abundance: few
j_gene: TRBJ2-1
v_gene: TRBV19
CDR3aa: CASSLGLFTYNEQFF
CDR3nt: TGTGCCAGTAGTTTAGGGTTGTTTACCTACAATGAGCAGTTCTTC

d_gene: .
abundance: .
j_gene: TRBJ2-3
v_gene: TRBV7-8
CDR3aa: CASSLIGGRSTQYF
CDR3nt: TGTGCCAGCAGCTTAATCGGTGGGCGCTCTACGCAGTATTTT

d_gene: .
abundance: few
j_gene: TRBJ2-7
v_gene: TRBV27
CDR3aa: CASGRRTGISYEQYF
CDR3nt: TGTGCCAGCGGTAGAAGAACAGGGATCTCCTACGAGCAGTACTTC

d_gene: .
abundance: few
j_gene: TRBJ2-2
v_gene: TRBV5-1
CDR3aa: CASSLKSHLNTGELFF
CDR3nt: TGCGCCAGCAGCTTGAAGTCCCACCTGAACACCGGGGAGCTGTTTTTT

d_gene: .
abundance: .
j_gene: TRBJ2-1
v_gene: TRBV2
CDR3aa: CASSAIALGEQFF
CDR3nt: TGTGCCAGCAGTGCAATAGCTTTGGGTGAGCAGTTCTTC

d_gene: .
abundance: .
j_gene: TRBJ2-7
v_gene: TRBV5-6
CDR3aa: CASSFLGLRRYEQYF
CDR3nt: TGTGCCAGCAGCTTCTTGGGGTTGCGTCGCTACGAGCAGTACTTC

d_gene: .
abundance: .
j_gene: TRBJ2-1
v_gene: TRBV24-1
CDR3aa: CATSDLPASGPGAYNEQFF
CDR3nt: TGTGCCACCAGTGATTTGCCCGCTTCGGGACCGGGAGCCTACAATGAGCAGTTCTTC

d_gene: .
abundance: .
j_gene: TRBJ2-7
v_gene: TRBV10-2
CDR3aa: CASSESAAVTGKGAYEQYF
CDR3nt: TGCGCCAGCAGTGAGTCGGCGGCCGTAACAGGGAAGGGTGCCTACGAGCAGTACTTC

d_gene: .
abundance: few
j_gene: TRBJ2-7
v_gene: TRBV7-9
CDR3aa: CASSLMTGPYEQYF
CDR3nt: TGTGCCAGCAGCCTCATGACAGGACCCTACGAGCAGTACTTC

d_gene: TRBD2
abundance: .
j_gene: TRBJ2-3
v_gene: TRBV10-3
CDR3aa: CAISESSSGLTDTQYF
CDR3nt: TGTGCCATCAGTGAGTCGTCTAGCGGACTCACAGATACGCAGTATTTT

d_gene: .
abundance: many
j_gene: TRBJ2-3
v_gene: TRBV7-3
CDR3aa: CASSSYGHTDTQYF
CDR3nt: TGTGCCAGCAGCTCATATGGACACACAGATACGCAGTATTTT

d_gene: .
abundance: many
j_gene: TRBJ2-1
v_gene: TRBV3-1
CDR3aa: CASSQERGWYNEQFF
CDR3nt: TGTGCCAGCAGCCAAGAAAGGGGTTGGTACAATGAGCAGTTCTTC

d_gene: .
abundance: few
j_gene: TRBJ2-1
v_gene: TRBV6-1
CDR3aa: CASTGRAFPDEQFF
CDR3nt: TGTGCCAGCACAGGAAGGGCCTTTCCGGATGAGCAGTTCTTC

d_gene: .
abundance: .
j_gene: TRBJ1-1
v_gene: TRBV3-1
CDR3aa: CASSQVGRTEAFF
CDR3nt: TGTGCCAGCAGCCAAGTAGGGCGCACTGAAGCTTTCTTT

d_gene: TRBD1
abundance: many
j_gene: TRBJ2-1
v_gene: TRBV2
CDR3aa: CASSEGGQGWGNEQFF
CDR3nt: TGTGCCAGCAGTGAAGGGGGACAGGGATGGGGTAATGAGCAGTTCTTC

d_gene: .
abundance: .
j_gene: TRBJ2-1
v_gene: TRBV11-2
CDR3aa: CASSLAARSSYNEQFF
CDR3nt: TGTGCCAGCAGCTTAGCCGCCCGCAGCTCCTACAATGAGCAGTTCTTC

d_gene: .
abundance: few
j_gene: TRBJ2-1
v_gene: TRBV10-2
CDR3aa: CASSYGYRDEQFF
CDR3nt: TGCGCCAGCAGTTACGGATACAGGGATGAGCAGTTCTTC

d_gene: TRBD1
abundance: many
j_gene: TRBJ2-2
v_gene: TRBV5-1
CDR3aa: CASNTGAMANTGELFF
CDR3nt: TGCGCCAGCAATACAGGGGCGATGGCGAACACCGGGGAGCTGTTTTTT

d_gene: TRBD2
abundance: once
j_gene: TRBJ2-1
v_gene: TRBV20-1
CDR3aa: CSATLTSGGYNEQFF
CDR3nt: TGCAGTGCTACCCTGACTAGCGGGGGGTACAATGAGCAGTTCTTC

d_gene: .
abundance: many
j_gene: TRBJ2-1
v_gene: TRBV9
CDR3aa: CASSGAGFGNEQFF
CDR3nt: TGTGCCAGCAGCGGAGCGGGCTTTGGGAATGAGCAGTTCTTC

d_gene: .
abundance: few
j_gene: TRBJ2-6
v_gene: TRBV3-1
CDR3aa: CASSVSGAGAGANVLTF
CDR3nt: TGTGCCAGCAGCGTTTCAGGGGCCGGGGCTGGGGCCAACGTCCTGACTTTC

d_gene: TRBD2
abundance: many
j_gene: TRBJ2-7
v_gene: TRBV4-1
CDR3aa: CASSQPGLAGYEQYF
CDR3nt: TGCGCCAGCAGCCAACCGGGACTAGCGGGTTACGAGCAGTACTTC

d_gene: TRBD1
abundance: few
j_gene: TRBJ1-1
v_gene: TRBV20-1
CDR3aa: CSDGTGGGEAFF
CDR3nt: TGCAGTGACGGGACAGGGGGCGGTGAAGCTTTCTTT

d_gene: TRBD2
abundance: .
j_gene: TRBJ2-5
v_gene: TRBV3-1
CDR3aa: CASSQGRTTSGKKTKYF
CDR3nt: TGTGCCAGCAGCCAAGGTCGTACGACTAGCGGGAAAAAGACCAAGTACTTC

d_gene: .
abundance: many
j_gene: TRBJ2-3
v_gene: TRBV6-2/TRBV6-3
CDR3aa: CASSYSSLAPDTQYF
CDR3nt: TGTGCCAGCAGTTACTCGAGTCTAGCTCCAGATACGCAGTATTTT

d_gene: TRBD1
abundance: .
j_gene: TRBJ2-2
v_gene: TRBV20-1
CDR3aa: CSAKPGTGVGELFF
CDR3nt: TGCAGTGCTAAACCCGGGACAGGGGTCGGGGAGCTGTTTTTT

d_gene: .
abundance: .
j_gene: TRBJ2-1
v_gene: TRBV7-2
CDR3aa: CASSLTQGSDEQFF
CDR3nt: TGTGCCAGCAGCTTGACCCAGGGTTCGGATGAGCAGTTCTTC

d_gene: .
abundance: few
j_gene: TRBJ2-1
v_gene: TRBV7-9
CDR3aa: CASSLGGPTWQFF
CDR3nt: TGTGCCAGCAGCTTAGGGGGTCCGACCTGGCAGTTCTTC

d_gene: .
abundance: .
j_gene: TRBJ1-5
v_gene: TRBV3-1
CDR3aa: CASGDAGNQPQHF
CDR3nt: TGTGCCAGCGGGGACGCGGGCAATCAGCCCCAGCATTTT

d_gene: TRBD2
abundance: .
j_gene: TRBJ2-1
v_gene: TRBV11-3
CDR3aa: CASSTIAGVSSYNEQFF
CDR3nt: TGTGCCAGCAGCACAATAGCGGGAGTGTCCTCCTACAATGAGCAGTTCTTC

d_gene: .
abundance: few
j_gene: TRBJ1-2
v_gene: TRBV28
CDR3aa: CASSLIPGNGYTF
CDR3nt: TGTGCCAGCAGTTTAATCCCCGGCAATGGCTACACCTTC

d_gene: TRBD2
abundance: few
j_gene: TRBJ2-3
v_gene: TRBV6-1
CDR3aa: CASSEVVSGGTDTQYF
CDR3nt: TGTGCCAGCAGTGAAGTTGTTAGCGGGGGGACAGATACGCAGTATTTT

d_gene: .
abundance: .
j_gene: TRBJ2-4
v_gene: TRBV7-9
CDR3aa: CASSPSRGGRDIQYF
CDR3nt: TGTGCCAGCAGCCCGAGTAGGGGGGGCAGGGACATTCAGTACTTC

d_gene: .
abundance: many
j_gene: TRBJ1-6
v_gene: TRBV6-5
CDR3aa: CASSLGSRQKNSPLHF
CDR3nt: TGTGCCAGCAGTTTGGGATCCCGGCAGAAGAATTCACCCCTCCACTTT

d_gene: TRBD1
abundance: few
j_gene: TRBJ2-2
v_gene: TRBV19
CDR3aa: CASSDQGASTGELFF
CDR3nt: TGTGCCAGTAGTGACCAGGGGGCAAGCACCGGGGAGCTGTTTTTT

d_gene: TRBD2
abundance: .
j_gene: TRBJ2-3
v_gene: TRBV5-1
CDR3aa: CASSPGGLTRTQYF
CDR3nt: TGCGCCAGCAGTCCGGGGGGGCTCACACGTACGCAGTATTTT

d_gene: .
abundance: .
j_gene: TRBJ2-6
v_gene: TRBV7-6
CDR3aa: CASSVSSGANVLTF
CDR3nt: TGTGCCAGCAGCGTCTCCTCTGGGGCCAACGTCCTGACTTTC

d_gene: TRBD1
abundance: many
j_gene: TRBJ2-2
v_gene: TRBV27
CDR3aa: CASSGTVRTGELFF
CDR3nt: TGTGCCAGCAGCGGGACAGTAAGGACCGGGGAGCTGTTTTTT

d_gene: TRBD1
abundance: .
j_gene: TRBJ2-7
v_gene: TRBV6-1
CDR3aa: CASRRGQGVEQYF
CDR3nt: TGTGCCAGCAGGCGGGGACAGGGTGTCGAGCAGTACTTC

d_gene: .
abundance: few
j_gene: TRBJ1-5
v_gene: TRBV28
CDR3aa: CASSLLGARQPQHF
CDR3nt: TGTGCCAGCAGTTTACTGGGGGCTCGACAGCCCCAGCATTTT

d_gene: TRBD2
abundance: .
j_gene: TRBJ2-5
v_gene: TRBV20-1
CDR3aa: CSASPTSGGPWQETQYF
CDR3nt: TGCAGTGCTAGCCCGACTAGCGGGGGGCCTTGGCAAGAGACCCAGTACTTC

d_gene: .
abundance: many
j_gene: TRBJ2-7
v_gene: TRBV5-1
CDR3aa: CASSSTDRPSYEQYF
CDR3nt: TGCGCCAGCAGCTCCACGGACAGACCTTCCTACGAGCAGTACTTC

d_gene: .
abundance: .
j_gene: TRBJ2-3
v_gene: TRBV5-5
CDR3aa: CASSLPRQGPDTQYF
CDR3nt: TGTGCCAGCAGCCTACCTCGCCAGGGCCCAGATACGCAGTATTTT

d_gene: .
abundance: .
j_gene: TRBJ1-2
v_gene: TRBV20-1
CDR3aa: CSARIEETGYTF
CDR3nt: TGCAGTGCTAGGATCGAGGAGACGGGCTACACCTTC

d_gene: .
abundance: .
j_gene: TRBJ2-1
v_gene: TRBV20-1
CDR3aa: CRAERSGGNEQFF
CDR3nt: TGCAGGGCGGAACGCAGCGGAGGCAATGAGCAGTTCTTC

d_gene: TRBD2
abundance: many
j_gene: TRBJ2-3
v_gene: TRBV7-2
CDR3aa: CASSLAWAGGDTQYF
CDR3nt: TGTGCCAGCAGCTTAGCGTGGGCGGGGGGGGATACGCAGTATTTT

d_gene: TRBD1
abundance: many
j_gene: TRBJ2-5
v_gene: TRBV20-1
CDR3aa: CSAKTGTGEETQYF
CDR3nt: TGCAGTGCTAAAACCGGGACAGGGGAAGAGACCCAGTACTTC

d_gene: TRBD2
abundance: .
j_gene: TRBJ2-3
v_gene: TRBV4-1
CDR3aa: CASSPTGTSGIHTQYF
CDR3nt: TGCGCCAGCAGTCCCACCGGGACTAGCGGGATACATACGCAGTATTTT

d_gene: .
abundance: many
j_gene: TRBJ1-5
v_gene: TRBV7-2
CDR3aa: CASSLISQAGNQPQHF
CDR3nt: TGTGCCAGCAGCTTAATCTCTCAGGCTGGGAATCAGCCCCAGCATTTT

d_gene: .
abundance: few
j_gene: TRBJ2-5
v_gene: TRBV7-2
CDR3aa: CASSLAGSVGETQYF
CDR3nt: TGTGCCAGCAGCTTAGCGGGGTCCGTCGGGGAGACCCAGTACTTC

d_gene: TRBD1
abundance: few
j_gene: TRBJ2-1
v_gene: TRBV12-3/TRBV12-4
CDR3aa: CASSLTGQNNEQFF
CDR3nt: TGTGCCAGCAGTCTGACAGGGCAAAACAATGAGCAGTTCTTC

d_gene: .
abundance: many
j_gene: TRBJ2-1
v_gene: TRBV5-1
CDR3aa: CASTRGGAYNEQFF
CDR3nt: TGCGCCAGCACCCGAGGGGGGGCCTACAATGAGCAGTTCTTC

d_gene: .
abundance: .
j_gene: TRBJ2-3
v_gene: TRBV11-2
CDR3aa: CASSLDIEQPHTDTQYF
CDR3nt: TGTGCCAGCAGCTTAGATATTGAGCAACCCCACACAGATACGCAGTATTTT

d_gene: .
abundance: many
j_gene: TRBJ2-1
v_gene: TRBV6-1
CDR3aa: CASRPGTRTYNEQFF
CDR3nt: TGTGCCAGCAGACCGGGGACCAGGACTTACAATGAGCAGTTCTTC

d_gene: .
abundance: few
j_gene: TRBJ1-1
v_gene: TRBV20-1
CDR3aa: CSASRQTQNTEAFF
CDR3nt: TGCAGTGCTAGTAGACAGACCCAGAACACTGAAGCTTTCTTT

d_gene: TRBD2
abundance: .
j_gene: TRBJ2-2
v_gene: TRBV3-1
CDR3aa: CASTQGGTSGNTGELFF
CDR3nt: TGTGCCAGCACCCAAGGCGGGACTAGCGGGAACACCGGGGAGCTGTTTTTT

d_gene: TRBD1
abundance: few
j_gene: TRBJ2-1
v_gene: TRBV20-1
CDR3aa: CSATTGTLLNEQFF
CDR3nt: TGCAGTGCGACGACAGGGACCCTACTCAATGAGCAGTTCTTC

d_gene: .
abundance: many
j_gene: TRBJ1-5
v_gene: TRBV7-2
CDR3aa: CASSSSGYQPQHF
CDR3nt: TGTGCCAGCAGCTCTTCAGGGTACCAGCCCCAGCATTTT